These 15 T cell receptor beta chains came from one sample sequenced in a study of blood T cell repertoires in COVID-19. TCRdb keeps only in-frame clones here, not all; method: immunoSEQ multiplex PCR. The table shows roughly 200,000 clones, with roughly 82% occurring only once. Sequences were obtained from PBMCs or T cells enriched from blood (not recorded which). All receptors come from a man between 35 and 55 years old who had recovered from COVID-19.

CDR3 bases: TGTGCCAGCAGCTTAGGTACAGGGGGTGTAGCTTTCTTT. Translation gives CASSLGTGGVAFF. The rearrangement links TRBV7-2 to TRBJ1-1, with 8 nucleotides matching TRBD1. Germline CDR1 SGHTA, CDR2 FQGNSA. This CDR3 region has 13 residues. J gave up 10 bases and V 1 base, and 5 bases lay outside the gene matches.

As regards this clone: One end of the junction does not line up with germline, which may come from a read error. V and J are TRBV7-7 and TRBJ2-7; maybe TRBD2 (6 bases). Germline loops: CDR1 SSHAT, CDR2 FNYEAQ (reference sequence). The CDR3 consists of 15 residues. The CDR3 nucleotides read TGTGCTAGCAGCTTAAGAGGCGGGGCGGCCTACGAGCAGTACTTC. It codes for CASSLRGGAAYEQYF.

This chain links TRBV6-2 or TRBV6-3 with TRBJ2-7; tentative D call: TRBD2 (7 bases). Looked up from germline, CDR1 is MNHEY and CDR2 is SVGEGT. The CDR3 sequence is 14 residues long. V was shortened by 6 bases and J by 10 bases, with 22 bases between the two germline ends. CDR3 bases: TGTGCCAGCAGACCTCCTTTGGGGGGGGCGGCCCAGTACGTC. It is translated as CASRPPLGGAAQYV.

The chain has TRBV4-1 and TRBJ1-3; no clear D gene. Trimming removed 5 bases from V and 0 bases from J, with 8 bases in between. Germline values: CDR1 MGHRA, CDR2 YSYEKL. This CDR3 region has 14 residues. The CDR3 region has the DNA TGCGCCAGCAGCAACAGTTACTCTGGAAACACCATATATTTT. Translating it yields CASSNSYSGNTIYF.

The chain combines TRBV27 with TRBJ1-5, with D hard to call. This CDR3 has 14 amino acids. Germline V gene lookup returns CDR1 MNHEY and CDR2 SMNVEV (reference sequence). The V and J ends lost 0 bases and 9 bases respectively, with 12 bases between them. The CDR3 nucleotides read TGTGCCAGCAGTTTATCTCATTCTTCGGGGCCCCAGCATTTT. It translates to CASSLSHSSGPQHF.

The rearrangement joins TRBV25-1 to TRBJ2-3, with a tentative D call TRBD2 (5 bases). The germline V gene encodes CDR1 MGHDK and CDR2 SYGVNS. The CDR3 consists of 15 residues. V lost 5 bases, J lost 4 bases, and 16 bases lay in between. CDR3: CASSTSSPRPDTQYF. CDR3 in DNA: TGTGCCAGCAGTACTTCTAGCCCTCGGCCAGATACGCAGTATTTT. The entire variable domain, with the rest obtained from reference TRBV25-1 and TRBJ2-3, is as follows: EADIYQTPRYLVIGTGKKITLECSQTMGHDKMYWYQQDPGMELHLIHYSYGVNSTEKGDLSSESTVSRIRTEHFPLTLESARPSHTSQYLCASSTSSPRPDTQYFGPGTRLTVL.

The CDR3 sequence: CASSSGGAATGETQYF. CDR3 sequence (DNA): TGTGCCAGCAGCTCAGGGGGAGCTGCGACAGGGGAGACCCAGTACTTC. The V and J genes are TRBV9 and TRBJ2-5; TRBD1 aligns across 7 bases. V lost 4 bases and J lost 5; bases outside the gene matches: 14. The CDR3 covers 16 residues. Looked up from germline, CDR1 is SGDLS and CDR2 is YYNGEE.

The chain is built from TRBV19 and TRBJ2-1, with 9 bases that match TRBD1. This CDR3 has 17 amino acids. CDR1 is LNHDA and CDR2 is SQIVND in the germline V gene (reference sequence). The V and J ends lost 5 bases and 3 bases, in that order; junction bases with no gene match: 11. The CDR3 loop is CASSVFRDRVRYNEQFF. DNA of the CDR3: TGTGCCAGTAGTGTATTCCGGGACAGGGTTCGCTACAATGAGCAGTTCTTC.

This clone was detected only once. V usage is TRBV7-9 and J usage is TRBJ2-5, with 11 bases lining up with TRBD2. V was clipped by 6 bases and J by 0 bases; unmatched bases: 12. CDR1 and CDR2 from the germline V gene are SEHNR and FQNEAQ (reference sequence). The CDR3 has 18 amino acids. CDR3 in amino acids: CASRTGGGTSGYQETQYF. The DNA for the CDR3 is TGTGCCAGCAGAACAGGCGGTGGGACTAGCGGTTACCAAGAGACCCAGTACTTC.

V usage is TRBV5-6 and J usage is TRBJ1-1, with TRBD1 matching over 7 bases. This CDR3 is built from 14 residues. Germline V gene sequence: CDR1 SGHDT, CDR2 YYEEEE. The trim removed 4 bases at V and 1 base at J, leaving 4 bases unmatched. Here the CDR3 DNA reads TGTGCCAGCAGCCGGGGACAGCCGAACACTGAAGCTTTCTTT. This gives the protein CASSRGQPNTEAFF.

This chain links TRBV5-4 with TRBJ1-2; possible D gene TRBD1, 5 bases. The CDR3 is 12 amino acids. Germline V gene data show CDR1 as SGHNT and CDR2 as YYREEE (reference sequence). Trimming cost V 2 bases and J 8 bases, with 10 bases left between them. CDR3 coding DNA: TGTGCCAGCAGCTTAGGGGAATCGGGCTACACCTTC. It specifies CASSLGESGYTF.

The chain combines TRBV5-6 with TRBJ2-3; 7 bases fit TRBD1. The J segment lost 2 bases and the V segment lost 2 bases, leaving 5 bases of the junction unmatched. Germline CDR1 SGHDT, CDR2 YYEEEE. The CDR3 sequence is 15 residues long. CDR3 amino acids: CASSFVDRITDTQYF. CDR3 DNA sequence: TGTGCCAGCAGCTTCGTGGACAGGATCACAGATACGCAGTATTTT.

This chain connects TRBV4-3 to TRBJ1-2; D is possibly TRBD1 (6 bases). The V gene's germline CDR1 is LGHNA and CDR2 YSLEER. Trimming cost V 4 bases and J 0 bases, with 12 bases left between them. The length of the CDR3 is 15 residues. The CDR3, as DNA: TGCGCCAGCAGCCGAGCGAGGGGGACTAACTATGGCTACACCTTC. Its translation is CASSRARGTNYGYTF.

The rearrangement joins TRBV19 to TRBJ2-2; no definite D call. The germline V gene has CDR1 LNHDA and CDR2 SQIVND (reference sequence). V lost 5 bases and J lost 6, with 7 bases in between. The CDR3 sequence is 12 residues long. CDR3 residues: CASSVQAGELFF. The CDR3 DNA sequence: TGTGCCAGTAGTGTCCAGGCCGGGGAGCTGTTTTTT.

The V gene is TRBV11-1, the J gene TRBJ2-5; TRBD1 is a possible D gene (6 bases). In germline, CDR1 is SGHAT, CDR2 FQDESV (reference sequence). V shed 3 bases and J shed 3 bases, with 11 bases lying between them. CDR3 length equals 14 residues. This CDR3 is CASSLAQGKETQYF. CDR3 bases: TGTGCCAGCAGCTTGGCACAGGGAAAAGAGACCCAGTACTTC.